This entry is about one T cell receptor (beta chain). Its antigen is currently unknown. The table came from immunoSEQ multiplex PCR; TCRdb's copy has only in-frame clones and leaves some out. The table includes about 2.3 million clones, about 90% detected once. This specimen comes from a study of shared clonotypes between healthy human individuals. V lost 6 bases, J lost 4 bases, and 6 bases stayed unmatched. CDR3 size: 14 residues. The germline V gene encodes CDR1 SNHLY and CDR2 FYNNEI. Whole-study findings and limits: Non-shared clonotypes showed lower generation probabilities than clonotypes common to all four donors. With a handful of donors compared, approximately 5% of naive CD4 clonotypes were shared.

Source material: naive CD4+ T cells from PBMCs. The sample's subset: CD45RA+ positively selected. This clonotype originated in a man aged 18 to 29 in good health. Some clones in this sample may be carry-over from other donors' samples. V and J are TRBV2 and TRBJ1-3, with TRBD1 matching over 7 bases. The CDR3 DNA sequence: TGTGCCAGCAGGACGGGACAGCCAGGAAACACCATATATTTT. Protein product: CASRTGQPGNTIYF.